These 18 T cell receptor beta chains originate from one sample sequenced in a study of cytomegalovirus exposure and HLA in healthy donors. PCR used 60 Vbeta primers and 13 Jbeta primers. Using immunoSEQ multiplex PCR, the repertoire was profiled, and TCRdb retains in-frame clones only, with some absent. The table includes approximately 180,000 clones, 77% detected once. Input material: PBMCs. Every receptor here comes from a woman aged 55-70 years in good health and CMV-seropositive.

V gene TRBV5-5 combines with J gene TRBJ1-2; D not resolved. The CDR3 loop spans 14 amino acids. Germline loops: CDR1 SGHKS, CDR2 YYEKEE (reference sequence). Trimming left V 0 bases short and J 8 bases short, with 14 bases between. The CDR3 loop reads CASSLGGASGGYTF. DNA of the CDR3: TGTGCCAGCAGCTTGGGTGGAGCCTCCGGGGGCTACACCTTC.

This clone has more than one count but fewer than ten. The chain recombines TRBV2 with TRBJ1-2, with 10 nucleotides matching TRBD1. The ends lost 2 bases at V and 3 bases at J; junction bases unmatched: 3. In germline, CDR1 is SNHLY, CDR2 FYNNEI. The CDR3 is 15 amino acids. CDR3 residues: CASSERTGGYYGYTF. For the CDR3, the DNA is TGTGCCAGCAGTGAAAGGACAGGGGGGTACTATGGCTACACCTTC. Full variable domain (remainder filled in from reference TRBV2 and TRBJ1-2): EPEVTQTPSHQVTQMGQEVILRCVPISNHLYFYWYRQILGQKVEFLVSFYNNEISEKSEIFDDQFSVERPDGSNFTLKIRSTKLEDSAMYFCASSERTGGYYGYTFGSGTRLTVV.

This clone was found once. A read error may account for a junction end that differs from germline. This chain joins TRBV7-6 and TRBJ1-1; D is unclear. This CDR3 spans 14 amino acids. Looked up from germline, CDR1 is SGHVS and CDR2 is FNYEAQ. CDR3 coding DNA: TGTGCCAGCAGCTTAGTATCGGGGAACGCTGAAGCTTTCTTT. Its translation is CASSLVSGNAEAFF. The variable domain in full, completed from reference TRBV7-6 and TRBJ1-1, reads GAGVSQSPRYKVTKRGQDVALRCDPISGHVSLYWYRQALGQGPEFLTYFNYEAQQDKSGLPNDRFSAERPEGSISTLTIQRTEQRDSAMYRCASSLVSGNAEAFFGQGTRLTVV.

This chain joins TRBV25-1 and TRBJ1-5; D call uncertain. Trimming shortened V by 8 bases and J by 1 base, and 15 bases separated the two germline ends. Germline V gene sequence: CDR1 MGHDK, CDR2 SYGVNS. This CDR3 comprises 15 residues. For the CDR3, the DNA is TGTGCCAGCGAAGGTTGGAGGGAAAGCAATCAGCCCCAGCATTTT. Its translation: CASEGWRESNQPQHF.

The chain joins TRBV19 to TRBJ2-3; perhaps TRBD2 as D (6 bases). Trimming took 10 bases from V and 0 from J, leaving 11 bases between them. Germline V gives CDR1 LNHDA, CDR2 SQIVND (reference sequence). The CDR3 runs 13 residues. CDR3 DNA: TGTGCCACCTTGGGACTTAGCACAGATACGCAGTATTTT. Translated, it gives CATLGLSTDTQYF.

The chain combines TRBV5-4 with TRBJ2-7; D gene uncertain. The length of the CDR3 is 12 residues. The germline gives CDR1 SGHNT, CDR2 YYREEE (reference sequence). Deletions cut 4 bases from V and 4 bases from J, with 9 bases between. Here the CDR3 DNA reads TGTGCCAGCAGCCGCGATGAGTACGAGCAGTACTTC. This sequence encodes CASSRDEYEQYF. Supplemented by reference TRBV5-4 and TRBJ2-7, the full variable domain reads ETGVTQSPTHLIKTRGQQVTLRCSSQSGHNTVSWYQQALGQGPQFIFQYYREEENGRGNFPPRFSGLQFPNYSSELNVNALELDDSALYLCASSRDEYEQYFGPGTRLTVT.

This clone was seen more than once but under ten times. The chain links TRBV6-6 to TRBJ1-1, with D perhaps matching TRBD1 (5 bases). The V end lost 2 bases, the J end lost 3 bases, and 10 bases lay between the germline ends. Germline V gene lookup returns CDR1 MNHNY and CDR2 SVGAGI (reference sequence). This CDR3 spans 14 amino acids. CDR3 region: CASSYDSSYTEAFF. The CDR3 DNA follows: TGTGCCAGCAGTTACGACAGCTCATACACTGAAGCTTTCTTT.

This clone was recorded a few times. The CDR3 sequence is CASSIDRGISTGELFF. CDR3 bases: TGTGCCAGTAGTATCGACAGGGGAATTTCCACCGGGGAGCTGTTTTTT. The rearrangement uses TRBV19 and TRBJ2-2, with 8 bases identical to TRBD1. The V gene end was trimmed by 3 bases and the J gene end by 4 bases; junction bases not matched to a gene: 7. This CDR3 is 16 amino acids long. CDR1 and CDR2 (germline): LNHDA, SQIVND (reference sequence). Full variable domain (rest looked up from reference TRBV19 and TRBJ2-2): DGGITQSPKYLFRKEGQNVTLSCEQNLNHDAMYWYRQDPGQGLRLIYYSQIVNDFQKGDIAEGYSVSREKKESFPLTVTSAQKNPTAFYLCASSIDRGISTGELFFGEGSRLTVL.

The J gene is TRBJ2-2, the V gene TRBV11-3; D uncertain. V gave up 3 bases and J gave up 4 bases, with 6 bases separating them. The CDR3 consists of 13 residues. Germline loops: CDR1 SGHNT, CDR2 YENEEA. The CDR3 DNA reads TGTGCCAGCAGCTTTACTTTCACCGGGGAGCTGTTTTTT. Amino acids: CASSFTFTGELFF. Supplemented by reference TRBV11-3 and TRBJ2-2, the full variable domain reads EAGVVQSPRYKIIEKKQPVAFWCNPISGHNTLYWYLQNLGQGPELLIRYENEEAVDDSQLPKDRFSAERLKGVDSTLKIQPAELGDSAVYLCASSFTFTGELFFGEGSRLTVL.

The chain has TRBV4-2 and TRBJ2-1; 11 bases are shared with TRBD2. Germline loops: CDR1 LGHNA, CDR2 YNFKEQ. J was trimmed by 7 bases and V by 4 bases; bases with no gene match: 3. The length of the CDR3 is 14 residues. The chain's CDR3 is CASSLAGGRNEQFF. CDR3 DNA sequence: TGTGCCAGCAGCCTAGCGGGGGGGCGTAATGAGCAGTTCTTC.

This clone was found a few times. The chain uses TRBV9 and TRBJ2-1; the match to TRBD1 covers 8 bases. Germline values: CDR1 SGDLS, CDR2 YYNGEE. The CDR3 consists of 14 residues. The J segment lost 5 bases and the V segment lost 0 bases, leaving 1 base of the junction unmatched. DNA for the CDR3: TGTGCCAGCAGCGTAGGGGACAGGCACAATGAGCAGTTCTTC. It specifies CASSVGDRHNEQFF.

In its sample, this clone was seen once. V gene TRBV20-1 combines with J gene TRBJ2-5; possible D gene TRBD2, 5 bases. The CDR3 length is 11 residues. Germline lookup yields CDR1 DFQATT and CDR2 SNEGSKA (reference sequence). Trimming pared 3 bases from V and 10 bases from J, leaving 12 bases between. CDR3 in amino acids: CSARSPGDQYF. The CDR3 DNA follows: TGCAGTGCTAGGAGCCCCGGGGACCAGTACTTC.

V gene TRBV18 combines with J gene TRBJ1-2; D might be TRBD1 (6 bases). This CDR3 is built from 13 residues. The germline V gene encodes CDR1 KGHSH and CDR2 LQKENI. V lost 3 bases and J 1 base, leaving 6 bases between the germline ends. The CDR3 sequence: CASSPDSNYGYTF. For the CDR3, the DNA is TGTGCCAGCTCACCGGACAGTAACTATGGCTACACCTTC.

For the CDR3, the DNA is TGTGCCAGCAGCGGGGACACCCTGCAAACTGAAGCTTTCTTT. Residues: CASSGDTLQTEAFF. The genes are TRBV7-4 and TRBJ1-1, with D possibly matching TRBD1 (6 bases). Germline V gives CDR1 SGHVT, CDR2 SQSDAQ. The V and J ends lost 5 bases and 5 bases respectively, with 15 bases between them. This CDR3 contains 14 residues.

A few counts support this clone. V and J are TRBV6-4 and TRBJ1-5; D is unresolved. CDR3 length: 15 residues. In germline, CDR1 is MRHNA, CDR2 SNTAGT. The ends were cut back, 3 bases at V and 3 bases at J, with 12 bases in the middle. DNA of the CDR3: TGTGCCAGCAGTGAAATGGGCGGGATCAATCAGCCCCAGCATTTT. Its translation: CASSEMGGINQPQHF.

CDR3 residues: CASSRGDTYQPQHF. The CDR3 coding sequence is TGTGCCAGCAGTCGAGGGGACACTTATCAGCCCCAGCATTTT. This chain uses TRBV28 with TRBJ1-5; D is perhaps TRBD1 (6 bases). The CDR3 consists of 14 residues. Trimming cost V 5 bases and J 5 bases, with 13 bases left between them. Germline V lookup: CDR1 MDHEN, CDR2 SYDVKM.

The V call is TRBV6-5, the J call TRBJ2-1, with 9 bases aligning to TRBD2. With 6 bases clipped from V and 7 bases from J, the junction kept 7 bases outside the gene matches. Germline CDR1 is MNHEY and CDR2 is SVGAGI. There are 14 residues in the CDR3. Written as DNA, the CDR3 is TGTGCCAGCAGACGTCTCAGCGGGAGGAATGAGCAGTTCTTC. It specifies CASRRLSGRNEQFF.

This chain links TRBV19 with TRBJ2-5; TRBD2 is a possible D gene (5 bases). Germline lookup yields CDR1 LNHDA and CDR2 SQIVND (reference sequence). V lost 5 bases to trimming and J lost 2 bases, with 12 bases between them. The CDR3 consists of 14 residues. CDR3 nucleotide sequence: TGTGCCAGTAGTCGGACTTTCGCTCAAGAGACCCAGTACTTC. Translating gives CASSRTFAQETQYF.